The sample holds one count of the clone carrying this T cell receptor beta chain. This sample stems from a study of T-cell memory formation after mild COVID-19. Via MiXCR, TCRdb re-called the 5' RACE reads, giving one row per CDR3 protein. Counted here are fewer than 550,000 distinct CDR3 sequences, around 18% occurring once; the ten biggest clones make up 7.5% to 9.5%. V gave up 6 bases and J gave up 2 bases, with 16 bases separating them. Germline assignment: CDR1 KGHSH and CDR2 LQKENI. The CDR3 consists of 15 residues. Sequencing was carried out using PBMCs or a T cell subset sorted from them (not recorded which). This TCR derives from an adult woman who had mild COVID-19 (a few samples of this study predate the infection). Cell type and time point are not known. The chain links TRBV18 to TRBJ2-5; no reliable D call. CDR3 protein: CASSPVQPPQETQYF. Written as DNA, the CDR3 is TGTGCCAGCTCCCCGGTCCAACCCCCTCAAGAGACCCAGTACTTC. The full variable domain, in which reference TRBV18 and TRBJ2-5 provide the parts outside the CDR3, is NAGVMQNPRHLVRRRGQEARLRCSPMKGHSHVYWYRQLPEEGLKFMVYLQKENIIDESGMPKERFSAEFPKEGPSILRIQQVVRGDSAAYFCASSPVQPPQETQYFGPGTRLLVL.